Shown below are 28 T cell receptor beta chains from a single sample sequenced in a study of blood T cell repertoires in COVID-19. Profiling relied on immunoSEQ multiplex PCR, and the TCRdb table lists in-frame clones only, not all of them. The sample lists about 250,000 clones, almost 90% occurring once. Sequencing used peripheral blood. These receptors were collected from a man of 80 years or more with acute or convalescent COVID-19.

V is TRBV3-1 (or the pseudogene TRBV3-2) and J is TRBJ2-7, with TRBD2 matching over 10 bases. This CDR3 has 16 amino acids. The V segment lost 3 bases and the J segment 2 bases; nucleotides outside the gene matches: 7. The germline V gene encodes CDR1 LGHDT and CDR2 YNNKEL (reference sequence). CDR3: CASSHLRTSGPYEQYF. CDR3 DNA sequence: TGTGCCAGCAGCCACCTCCGGACTAGCGGCCCCTACGAGCAGTACTTC.

The chain carries TRBV12-3 or TRBV12-4 and TRBJ1-1; D is unclear. With 6 bases removed from V and 1 base from J, the gap between germline ends came to 9 bases. There are 13 residues in the CDR3. The CDR3 loop is CASRVGGNTEAFF. The CDR3 DNA follows: TGTGCCAGCAGGGTGGGAGGGAACACTGAAGCTTTCTTT.

The rearrangement joins TRBV7-6 to TRBJ2-7; 7 bases fit TRBD1. CDR3 length: 16 residues. Trimming removed 1 base from V and 5 bases from J; junction bases left unmatched: 11. CDR1 is SGHVS, CDR2 FNYEAQ, per germline. The CDR3 loop reads CASSLGQGGLRHEQYF. In nucleotides, the CDR3 is TGTGCCAGCAGCTTAGGACAGGGTGGGTTAAGGCACGAGCAGTACTTC.

The chain carries TRBV3-1 (or the pseudogene TRBV3-2) and TRBJ2-5, with D perhaps matching TRBD1 (5 bases). Germline V lookup: CDR1 LGHDT, CDR2 YNNKEL (reference sequence). V was trimmed by 2 bases and J by 10 bases, leaving 8 bases between them. The CDR3 length is 11 residues. CDR3 coding DNA: TGTGCCAGCAGCCAATACGACAGCCAGTACTTC. Its translation: CASSQYDSQYF.

This clone is a singleton in its sample. The chain joins TRBV6-1 to TRBJ1-3; TRBD1 matches at 8 bases. The J segment lost 2 bases and the V segment lost 2 bases, leaving 5 bases of the junction unmatched. The germline V gene has CDR1 MNHNS and CDR2 SASEGT. This CDR3 contains 16 residues. CDR3 sequence (DNA): TGTGCCAGCAGTGAACCCGGACAGGGCGCTGGAAACACCATATATTTT. Protein: CASSEPGQGAGNTIYF.

Comments on this clone: A read error may account for a junction end that differs from germline. The chain combines TRBV7-2 with TRBJ1-2, with 8 bases lining up with TRBD1. CDR1 is SGHTA, CDR2 FQGNSA, per germline. This CDR3 has 14 residues. In DNA, the CDR3 is TGTGCCAGCAGCTCAATTCCTTCCGGGACAGGCTACACCTTT. Translation gives CASSSIPSGTGYTF.

CDR3 region: CASSFTGGVTYNEQFF. The CDR3 DNA reads TGTGCCAGTAGCTTCACGGGAGGGGTTACCTACAATGAGCAGTTCTTC. This chain links TRBV19 with TRBJ2-1, with 8 nucleotides matching TRBD2. The CDR3 is made up of 16 amino acids. J was trimmed by 2 bases and V by 6 bases; bases with no gene match: 9. From germline, CDR1 is LNHDA and CDR2 SQIVND (reference sequence).

The rearrangement joins TRBV18 to TRBJ1-2; 11 bases align to TRBD1. Germline-derived CDR1 and CDR2 are KGHSH and LQKENI. V trimming: 2 bases; J trimming: 5 bases; junction bases outside the gene matches: 7. The CDR3 has 16 residues. The CDR3 coding sequence is TGTGCCAGCTCACCAGCCGGGACAGGGGGTTGGTATGGCTACACCTTC. Translated, it gives CASSPAGTGGWYGYTF.

Remarks on this clone: Mismatch with germline at one junction end may stem from a read error. The chain uses TRBV12-5 and TRBJ2-7; possibly TRBD2 for D (6 bases). The CDR3 totals 16 residues. CDR1 and CDR2 (germline): LGHNT, FRNRAP. The CDR3 bases are TGTGCTAGTGCTTTGGTAGGTGGCAGCGGGTCCTACGAGCAGTACTTC. Protein sequence: CASALVGGSGSYEQYF. Drawing the rest from reference TRBV12-5 and TRBJ2-7, the complete variable domain is DARVTQTPRHKVTEMGQEVTMRCQPILGHNTVFWYRQTMMQGLELLAYFRNRAPLDDSGMPKDRFSAEMPDATLATLKIQPSEPRDSAVYFCASALVGGSGSYEQYFGPGTRLTVT.

The chain recombines TRBV7-2 with TRBJ2-1; tentatively, D is TRBD2 (5 bases). The CDR3 is 15 residues long. The germline V and J ends were trimmed by 2 bases and 4 bases, with 12 bases remaining between them. CDR1 SGHTA and CDR2 FQGNSA come from the germline V gene. The CDR3 DNA follows: TGTGCCAGCAGCTTAAGCGTCGGGAATTACAATGAGCAGTTCTTC. Amino acid sequence: CASSLSVGNYNEQFF.

V usage is TRBV28 and J usage is TRBJ2-7; maybe TRBD2 (5 bases). The CDR3 loop spans 11 amino acids. V shed 6 bases and J shed 6 bases, with 9 bases lying between them. Germline lookup yields CDR1 MDHEN and CDR2 SYDVKM. CDR3 coding DNA: TGTGCCAGCAGCGGAGAGGGCGAGCAGTACTTC. As protein: CASSGEGEQYF. The complete variable domain, with remaining parts taken from reference TRBV28 and TRBJ2-7, reads DVKVTQSSRYLVKRTGEKVFLECVQDMDHENMFWYRQDPGLGLRLIYFSYDVKMKEKGDIPEGYSVSREKKERFSLILESASTNQTSMYLCASSGEGEQYFGPGTRLTVT.

The V call is TRBV27, the J call TRBJ2-7; D is perhaps TRBD2 (5 bases). Germline loops: CDR1 MNHEY, CDR2 SMNVEV (reference sequence). The germline V and J ends were trimmed by 5 bases and 2 bases, with 13 bases remaining between them. This CDR3 contains 14 residues. This CDR3 reads CASSTVGNPYEQYF. CDR3 sequence (DNA): TGTGCCAGCAGTACCGTCGGGAATCCCTACGAGCAGTACTTC.

This clone was observed a handful of times. CDR3 sequence (DNA): TGCAGCGTTGGTAGCAGGGGGCGCACCGGGGAGCTGTTTTTT. Translation: CSVGSRGRTGELFF. The chain links TRBV29-1 to TRBJ2-2, with 8 bases that match TRBD1. The germline V gene has CDR1 SQVTM and CDR2 ANQGSEA. V shed 4 bases and J 4 bases; nucleotides not matched to a gene: 5. There are 14 residues in the CDR3.

The CDR3 reads CASSPGQNYNEQFF. CDR3 in DNA: TGTGCCAGTAGTCCGGGACAAAACTACAATGAGCAGTTCTTC. The chain uses TRBV19 and TRBJ2-1; the D gene is possibly TRBD1 (6 bases). The CDR3 extends over 14 amino acids. CDR1 is LNHDA and CDR2 is SQIVND in the germline V gene (reference sequence). V lost 5 bases and J lost 3, with 11 bases in between.

The rearrangement links TRBV29-1 to TRBJ2-7, with 9 nucleotides matching TRBD1. The V segment lost 5 bases and the J segment 2 bases; nucleotides outside the gene matches: 4. Germline assignment: CDR1 SQVTM and CDR2 ANQGSEA. This CDR3 is 13 amino acids long. DNA of the CDR3: TGCAGCGTTCGCCGGGACAGGGCCTACGAGCAGTACTTC. The encoded protein is CSVRRDRAYEQYF.

The sample holds one count of this clone. The chain joins TRBV11-2 to TRBJ2-7; 10 bases fit TRBD1. The V gene end was trimmed by 5 bases and the J gene end by 3 bases; junction bases not matched to a gene: 1. This CDR3 region has 13 residues. The germline V gene encodes CDR1 SGHAT and CDR2 FQNNGV. The CDR3 spells CASSRDRGYEQYF. Written as DNA, the CDR3 is TGTGCCAGCAGCCGGGACAGGGGCTACGAGCAGTACTTC.

The J gene is TRBJ1-1, the V gene TRBV29-1, with TRBD1 identical over 8 bases. This CDR3 comprises 15 residues. Germline V CDR1 and CDR2: SQVTM, ANQGSEA. V lost 4 bases, J lost 0 bases, and 7 bases stayed unmatched. In DNA, the CDR3 is TGCAGCGTTGCCTGGGACAGGAGAATGAACACTGAAGCTTTCTTT. Translation: CSVAWDRRMNTEAFF.

The chain joins TRBV29-1 to TRBJ2-1; 8 bases are shared with TRBD1. Looked up from germline, CDR1 is SQVTM and CDR2 is ANQGSEA. J was trimmed by 6 bases and V by 7 bases; bases with no gene match: 5. The length of the CDR3 is 12 residues. The DNA of the CDR3 is TGCAGCGCCACGGACAGGGTCAATGAGCAGTTCTTC. Translating gives CSATDRVNEQFF.

V and J are TRBV9 and TRBJ2-2, with a weak D call TRBD2 (6 bases). CDR3 size: 15 residues. Trimming removed 3 bases from V and 6 bases from J, with 15 bases in between. Germline loops: CDR1 SGDLS, CDR2 YYNGEE. CDR3 in amino acids: CASSGGRMAAGELFF. The DNA of the CDR3 is TGTGCCAGCAGCGGAGGGAGGATGGCCGCCGGGGAGCTGTTTTTT.

This chain links TRBV9 with TRBJ2-7; 9 nucleotides align to TRBD1. Germline assignment: CDR1 SGDLS and CDR2 YYNGEE. This CDR3 contains 14 residues. V dropped 2 bases and J dropped 4; count of bases not matched to a gene: 4. DNA for the CDR3: TGTGCCAGCAGCGTTCGGGACAGGGTTTACGAGCAGTACTTC. Amino acid sequence: CASSVRDRVYEQYF.

The V gene is TRBV4-3, the J gene TRBJ1-2, with D maybe TRBD1 (6 bases). The germline V gene encodes CDR1 LGHNA and CDR2 YSLEER. The CDR3 is 14 amino acids. V was shortened by 1 base and J by 4 bases, with 10 bases between the two germline ends. CDR3: CASSQVQGPYGYTF. The CDR3 region has the DNA TGCGCCAGCAGCCAAGTACAGGGCCCCTATGGCTACACCTTC.

This chain joins TRBV5-6 and TRBJ2-5; 9 bases align to TRBD1. CDR1 is SGHDT, CDR2 YYEEEE, per germline. The CDR3 extends over 14 amino acids. The junction had 5 bases not matched to a gene; V was cut back by 4 bases and J by 4 bases. CDR3 nucleotides: TGTGCCAGCAGCGTGGGACAGGGAAGAGAGACCCAGTACTTC. It specifies CASSVGQGRETQYF.

This chain links TRBV5-1 with TRBJ1-2, with 7 bases that match TRBD1. This CDR3 contains 14 residues. Per germline, CDR1 SGHRS and CDR2 YFSETQ. The trim removed 2 bases at V and 6 bases at J, leaving 7 bases unmatched. In nucleotides, the CDR3 is TGCGCCAGCAGCTTAGGACAGGCCCTCGATGGCTACACCTTC. It codes for CASSLGQALDGYTF.

This chain joins TRBV14 and TRBJ1-1; D is possibly TRBD1 (5 bases). CDR3 size: 15 residues. The V end was cut by 1 base, the J end by 7 bases, with 16 bases between. CDR1 SGHDN and CDR2 FVKESK come from the germline V gene. CDR3 DNA: TGTGCCAGCAGCCAAGCCCGAGGAGGGGTCGGTGAAGCTTTCTTT. Translated, it gives CASSQARGGVGEAFF. Full variable domain (rest looked up from reference TRBV14 and TRBJ1-1): EAGVTQFPSHSVIEKGQTVTLRCDPISGHDNLYWYRRVMGKEIKFLLHFVKESKQDESGMPNNRFLAERTGGTYSTLKVQPAELEDSGVYFCASSQARGGVGEAFFGQGTRLTVV.

CDR3 sequence (DNA): TGTGCCAGTAGTCGGAGGGGACAGCCTAATGAAAAACTGTTTTTT. Its protein is CASSRRGQPNEKLFF. The chain carries TRBV19 and TRBJ1-4; 7 positions agree with TRBD1. The CDR3 consists of 15 residues. Germline values: CDR1 LNHDA, CDR2 SQIVND (reference sequence). Trimming cost V 5 bases and J 3 bases; bases outside gene matches: 6.

V gene TRBV6-5 combines with J gene TRBJ1-6; D gene uncertain. Trimming took 6 bases from V and 10 from J, leaving 13 bases between them. The CDR3 has 13 residues. CDR1 and CDR2 from the germline V gene are MNHEY and SVGAGI. Here the CDR3 reads CASRAPPESPLHF. For the CDR3, the DNA is TGTGCCAGCAGAGCCCCCCCTGAGTCACCCCTCCACTTT.

This chain connects TRBV19 to TRBJ2-7; possible D gene TRBD2, 6 bases. The CDR3 consists of 15 residues. Trimming pared 5 bases from V and 4 bases from J, leaving 18 bases between. Germline CDR1 reads LNHDA; CDR2 reads SQIVND (reference sequence). CDR3 in DNA: TGTGCCAGTAGTGGCCAAGGAGGGGATGGTTACGAGCAGTACTTC. This translates into CASSGQGGDGYEQYF.

The chain links TRBV10-3 to TRBJ1-5; 8 bases line up with TRBD1. V dropped 4 bases and J dropped 5; count of bases not matched to a gene: 4. Germline values: CDR1 ENHRY, CDR2 SYGVKD. CDR3 size: 14 residues. CDR3 in DNA: TGTGCCATCAGTGTTACAGGGGGGGATCAGCCCCAGCATTTT. It encodes CAISVTGGDQPQHF.